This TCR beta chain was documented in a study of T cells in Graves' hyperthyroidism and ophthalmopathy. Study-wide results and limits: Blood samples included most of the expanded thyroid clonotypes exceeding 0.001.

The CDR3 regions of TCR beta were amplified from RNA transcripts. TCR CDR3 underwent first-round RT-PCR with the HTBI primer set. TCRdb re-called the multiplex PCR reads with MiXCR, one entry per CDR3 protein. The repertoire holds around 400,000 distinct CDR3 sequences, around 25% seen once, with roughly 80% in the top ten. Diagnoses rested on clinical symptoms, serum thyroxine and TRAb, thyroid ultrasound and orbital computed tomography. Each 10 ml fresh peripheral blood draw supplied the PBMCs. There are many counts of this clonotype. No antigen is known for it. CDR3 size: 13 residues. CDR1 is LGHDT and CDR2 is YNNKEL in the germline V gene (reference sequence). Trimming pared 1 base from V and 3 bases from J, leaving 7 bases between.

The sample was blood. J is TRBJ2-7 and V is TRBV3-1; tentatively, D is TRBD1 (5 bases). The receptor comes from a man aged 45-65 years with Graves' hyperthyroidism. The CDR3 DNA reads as TGTGCCAGCAGCCAAGGGGGCTTCTACGAGCAGTACTTC. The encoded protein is CASSQGGFYEQYF.